This T cell receptor beta chain was retrieved from a study of T cell clonotyping in hematopoietic cell transplantation. About the study: Recipients' pretransplant samples followed cytoreduction. Study-wide findings and caveats: Higher Inverse Simpson Index values in graft donor and pretransplant recipient predicted broader posttransplant TCR diversity.

Time point in this sample: recipient sample about 28 days before transplant, after cytoreduction. Recipient blood drawn about 28 days pretransplant and days 30, 100, 180 after. Produced via immunoSEQ multiplex PCR; TCRdb's table is partial and in-frame only. The sample shows around 26,000 clones, about four fifths of them seen only once. As for this clone: The target antigen is unknown.

CDR1 is MGHRA and CDR2 is YSYEKL in the germline V gene. The CDR3 has 13 residues. Trimming pared 1 base from V and 5 bases from J, leaving 6 bases between. Sequences were derived from peripheral blood mononuclear cells, sampled before stem cell transplant. The rearrangement links TRBV4-1 to TRBJ2-1, with D unclear. The sequence was obtained from a man in his forties with acute myeloid leukemia. Some clones in this sample may be carry-over from other donors' samples. In nucleotides, the CDR3 is TGCGCCAGCAGCCAAGGCCTTAACAATGAGCAGTTCTTC. Amino acid sequence: CASSQGLNNEQFF.